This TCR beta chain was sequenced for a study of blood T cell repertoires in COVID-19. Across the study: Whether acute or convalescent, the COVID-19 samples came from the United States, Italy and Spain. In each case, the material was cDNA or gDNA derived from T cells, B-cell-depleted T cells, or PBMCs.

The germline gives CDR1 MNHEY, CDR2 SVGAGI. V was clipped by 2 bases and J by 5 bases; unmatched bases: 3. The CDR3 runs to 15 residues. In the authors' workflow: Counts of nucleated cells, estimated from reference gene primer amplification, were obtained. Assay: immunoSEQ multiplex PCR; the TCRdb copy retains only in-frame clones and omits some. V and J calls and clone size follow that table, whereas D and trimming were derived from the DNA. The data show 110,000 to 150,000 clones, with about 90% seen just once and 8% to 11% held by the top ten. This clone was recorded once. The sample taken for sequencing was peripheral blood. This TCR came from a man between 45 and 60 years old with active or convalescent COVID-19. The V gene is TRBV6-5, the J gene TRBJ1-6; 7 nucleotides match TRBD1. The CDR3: CASSYAGQHNSPLHF. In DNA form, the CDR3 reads TGTGCCAGCAGTTACGCGGGACAGCATAATTCACCCCTCCACTTT.